This TCR beta chain comes out of a study of T cells after yellow fever vaccination (dated by TCRdb to between 2017 and 2020). For the wider study: The SMART-Seq v4 Ultra Low Input RNA kit was used to prepare libraries from fractions with low cell numbers. To follow T-cell clones before and after both primary and booster YFV17D yellow fever vaccination, bulk TCR alpha and beta repertoires underwent longitudinal sequencing. Two healthy male donors, one aged 18 to 29 and one aged 30 to 40 years, made up the cohort. Blood samples were taken at several timepoints before and after primary and secondary immunization, and bulk PBMC replicates and cell subsets were isolated. Here is what the overall study found, with its caveats: Computational filtering was needed because FACS-sorted repertoires could contain abundant contaminating clonotypes from the bulk population. After the booster, most clones that had expanded after primary vaccination were detected again (approximately 97% of CD4 and around nine tenths of CD8), suggesting broad maintenance of memory. Because only two donors were included in the study, the extent to which the findings can be generalized is limited. A small fraction of clonotypes appeared in both the CD4 and CD8 compartments, likely as a result of convergent recombination. The secondary T-cell response was found to be weaker but faster than the primary response, with a peak reached on day 5 rather than on day 15.

In the case of this clonotype: No antigen is known for it. No base quality information exists; no much larger clone differs at one position.

As encoded in the germline V gene, CDR1 is LGHNA while CDR2 is YSLEER. The CDR3 spans 14 residues, from the cysteine through the phenylalanine. Kept here is only the CDR3 DNA, which spans 42 bases and is read in frame from base 1. The germline V end is reduced by 0 bases and the J end by 9 bases; junction bases left unmatched: 5. Synthesis of TCR cDNA relied on 5'RACE template switching, a step that introduced a universal primer site along with unique molecular identifiers. cDNA synthesis was primed from both the TCR alpha and TCR beta constant segments. Libraries were amplified in two PCR steps, with sample barcodes and sequencing adapters added in the second step. Sequencing of libraries was performed on Illumina HiSeq 2500 (2x100 bp) or NovaSeq (2x150 bp). On the study's bioinformatics: Reads were demultiplexed and collapsed into UMI consensus sequences with MIGEC, and V(D)J alignment was performed with MiXCR. Clonotypes responding to the vaccine were identified with edgeR on replicate PBMC samples, with the criteria of FDR below 0.01 and a log2 fold change above 5 up to day 15. Each bulk clonotype received a CD4 or CD8 identity based on whether the sequenced CD4 or CD8 repertoire contained that clonotype at higher abundance. TCRdb took the public reads, trimmed them with fastp at Q25, ran MiXCR for clone calling and kept in-frame beta chains. Here each entry gathers all rows of one CDR3 protein and keeps the most common genes and DNA. Clone size and V and J calls follow TCRdb, not the original study. The table for this sample lists approximately 610,000 distinct CDR3 sequences; about 17% of them were counted only once. The ten biggest clones cover about 18% of the sample.

In the paper's terms, the treatment or condition label means: live attenuated yellow fever vaccine strain. At every blood-draw timepoint, two biological replicates of bulk PBMCs were collected. A standard Ficoll-Paque protocol was used to isolate PBMCs from peripheral blood. RNA was extracted with TriZol from bulk PBMCs, CD4 and CD8 fractions, and dextramer-positive and dextramer-negative fractions. This specimen consisted of PBMCs, obtained less than 6 days after the first yellow fever vaccination. The TCR originated in a man between 18 and 29 years old who received the YFV17D yellow fever vaccine. The rearrangement joined TRBV4-3 to TRBJ1-2; 9 bases in between match TRBD1. This receptor has the CDR3 CASSQDGQGRRYTF. The DNA reads TGCGCCAGCAGCCAAGATGGACAGGGGAGGCGCTACACCTTC.